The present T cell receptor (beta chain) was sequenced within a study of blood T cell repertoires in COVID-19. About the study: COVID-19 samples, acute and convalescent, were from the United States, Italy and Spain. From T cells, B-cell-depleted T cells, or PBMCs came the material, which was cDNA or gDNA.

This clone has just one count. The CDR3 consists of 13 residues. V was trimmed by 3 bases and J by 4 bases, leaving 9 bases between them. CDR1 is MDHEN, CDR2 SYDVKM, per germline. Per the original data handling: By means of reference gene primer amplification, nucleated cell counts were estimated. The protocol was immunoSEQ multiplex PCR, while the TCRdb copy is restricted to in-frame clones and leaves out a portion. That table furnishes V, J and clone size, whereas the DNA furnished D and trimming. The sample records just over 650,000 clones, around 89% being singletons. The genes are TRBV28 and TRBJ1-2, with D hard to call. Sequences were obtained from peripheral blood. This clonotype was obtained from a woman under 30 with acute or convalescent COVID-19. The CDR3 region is CASSFSLAYGYTF. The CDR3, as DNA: TGTGCCAGCAGTTTTAGTCTCGCCTATGGCTACACCTTC.